The 18 T cell receptor beta chains listed next were all sequenced from one sample in a study of OX40 agonist ivuxolimab in advanced cancers. Assay: immunoSEQ multiplex PCR; the TCRdb copy retains only in-frame clones and omits some. Here the sample spans about 64,000 clones, under 95% being singletons. This specimen consisted of CD4+ or CD8+ T cells sorted from blood, obtained in a trial of the OX40 agonist ivuxolimab. The receptors derive from an adult with an advanced solid tumor such as melanoma, head and neck, liver or kidney cancer.

The CDR3 reads CASSWRTSGPYEQYF. DNA for the CDR3: TGTGCCAGCAGCTGGCGGACTAGCGGGCCCTACGAGCAGTACTTC. The chain combines TRBV5-6 with TRBJ2-7; TRBD2 matches 11 bases. The CDR3 extends over 15 amino acids. The J segment lost 2 bases and the V segment lost 3 bases, leaving 4 bases of the junction unmatched. Per the germline V gene, CDR1 is SGHDT and CDR2 is YYEEEE.

This chain connects TRBV7-9 to TRBJ1-2; the match to TRBD1 covers 9 bases. The CDR3 sequence is 14 residues long. V shed 5 bases, J shed 2 bases, and the junction held 3 bases outside the gene matches. The germline V gene has CDR1 SEHNR and CDR2 FQNEAQ (reference sequence). The chain's CDR3 is CASSSGTGNYGYTF. The CDR3 DNA sequence: TGTGCCAGCAGCAGCGGGACAGGGAACTATGGCTACACCTTC.

The V and J genes are TRBV30 and TRBJ1-5; D call uncertain. CDR3 length equals 11 residues. V lost 0 bases, J lost 9 bases, and 6 bases lay in between. CDR1 and CDR2 (germline): GTSNPN, SVGIG (reference sequence). CDR3 region: CAWSVGGPQHF. In nucleotides, the CDR3 is TGTGCCTGGAGTGTAGGCGGGCCCCAGCATTTT.

The chain uses TRBV28 and TRBJ2-1; D tentatively reads TRBD1 or TRBD2 (6 bases each). The CDR3 loop spans 15 amino acids. In germline, CDR1 is MDHEN, CDR2 SYDVKM. V was trimmed by 7 bases and J by 6 bases, leaving 19 bases between them. The CDR3 sequence: CASTERGRAINEQFF. The CDR3 DNA follows: TGTGCCAGCACCGAACGGGGGCGGGCCATCAATGAGCAGTTCTTC.

The chain recombines TRBV30 with TRBJ1-2; D perhaps matches TRBD1 (5 bases). Germline CDR1 reads GTSNPN; CDR2 reads SVGIG (reference sequence). With 7 bases removed from V and 1 base from J, the gap between germline ends came to 16 bases. CDR3 length: 14 residues. The CDR3 bases are TGTGCCTCTGGAAGGGGTGGGCTTAACTATGGCTACACCTTC. Translation: CASGRGGLNYGYTF.

This rearrangement joins TRBV30 to TRBJ2-1; D might be TRBD1 (5 bases). With 0 bases removed from V and 6 bases from J, the gap between germline ends came to 12 bases. The CDR3 loop spans 14 amino acids. The germline V gene has CDR1 GTSNPN and CDR2 SVGIG (reference sequence). As DNA, the CDR3 is TGTGCCTGGAGTGTTCAGGGCGTAAGCAATGAGCAGTTCTTC. Its protein product is CAWSVQGVSNEQFF. The full variable domain, rest sourced from reference TRBV30 and TRBJ2-1, is SQTIHQWPATLVQPVGSPLSLECTVEGTSNPNLYWYRQAAGRGLQLLFYSVGIGQISSEVPQNLSASRPQDRQFILSSKKLLLSDSGFYLCAWSVQGVSNEQFFGPGTRLTVL.

The rearrangement uses TRBV5-4 and TRBJ1-4; D might be TRBD1 (5 bases). This CDR3 is 15 amino acids long. V was shortened by 3 bases and J by 5 bases, with 14 bases between the two germline ends. Germline-derived CDR1 and CDR2 are SGHNT and YYREEE (reference sequence). DNA for the CDR3: TGTGCCAGCAGCTCGCGGGACGTCCTCAATGAAAAACTGTTTTTT. Protein product: CASSSRDVLNEKLFF.

J is TRBJ2-1 and V is TRBV23-1; 8 bases match TRBD2. TRBV23-1 is placed among ORFs of uncertain function. The V and J ends lost 4 bases and 8 bases, in that order; junction bases with no gene match: 7. This CDR3 has 14 amino acids. The chain's CDR3 is CASSLQLAVHEQFF. Written as DNA, the CDR3 is TGCGCCAGCAGTCTCCAACTAGCGGTCCATGAGCAGTTCTTC.

The chain combines TRBV7-3 with TRBJ2-1; D remains ambiguous. This CDR3 has 13 residues. V gave up 2 bases and J gave up 1 base, with 3 bases separating them. Germline V CDR1 and CDR2: SGHTA, FQGTGA. The CDR3 is CASSLGSYNEQFF. The CDR3 nucleotides read TGTGCCAGCAGCTTAGGGTCCTACAATGAGCAGTTCTTC. The variable domain in full, completed from reference TRBV7-3 and TRBJ2-1, reads GAGVSQTPSNKVTEKGKYVELRCDPISGHTALYWYRQSLGQGPEFLIYFQGTGAADDSGLPNDRFFAVRPEGSVSTLKIQRTERGDSAVYLCASSLGSYNEQFFGPGTRLTVL.

The chain links TRBV7-2 to TRBJ1-5; perhaps TRBD1 as D (5 bases). The germline V gene has CDR1 SGHTA and CDR2 FQGNSA. CDR3 length: 13 amino acids. Trimming pared 6 bases from V and 6 bases from J, leaving 12 bases between. The CDR3 reads CASRGLLSQPQHF. The CDR3 nucleotides read TGTGCCAGCAGGGGACTTCTGAGTCAGCCCCAGCATTTT.

The rearrangement joins TRBV6-5 to TRBJ2-7; D possibly uses TRBD1 or TRBD2 (5 bases each). The V end was cut by 2 bases, the J end by 9 bases, with 20 bases between. The CDR3 has 15 amino acids. Germline V gene data show CDR1 as MNHEY and CDR2 as SVGAGI. The DNA for the CDR3 is TGTGCCAGCAGTTACGGGGACGGTATCCTACGAGGGCAGTACTTC. This encodes CASSYGDGILRGQYF.

The genes are TRBV6-1 and TRBJ1-2, with TRBD1 as a possible D gene (5 bases). The V end was cut by 1 base, the J end by 3 bases, with 12 bases between. Per germline, CDR1 MNHNS and CDR2 SASEGT. The CDR3 is made up of 15 amino acids. This chain's CDR3 is CASSEGTGAYYGYTF. The CDR3 region has the DNA TGTGCCAGCAGTGAAGGAACAGGAGCCTACTATGGCTACACCTTC.

The chain links TRBV7-9 to TRBJ2-6; 13 bases match TRBD2. From germline, CDR1 is SEHNR and CDR2 FQNEAQ (reference sequence). The CDR3 totals 19 residues. Germline trimming cut 5 bases from V and 0 bases from J; bases unmatched to any gene: 7. The CDR3, as DNA: TGTGCCAGCAGCGGCTTACTAGCGGGAGGGACCTCTGGGGCCAACGTCCTGACTTTC. Amino acids: CASSGLLAGGTSGANVLTF.

V and J are TRBV9 and TRBJ1-4, with D possibly TRBD1 on 6 matching bases. Germline CDR1 is SGDLS and CDR2 is YYNGEE. This CDR3 comprises 14 residues. V was shortened by 3 bases and J by 5 bases, with 11 bases between the two germline ends. The CDR3, as DNA: TGTGCCAGCAGCGGGACAGATCGGAATGAAAAACTGTTTTTT. Its protein is CASSGTDRNEKLFF.

The chain is built from TRBV6-5 and TRBJ2-3; 8 nucleotides agree with TRBD1. Trimming removed 3 bases from V and 5 bases from J; junction bases left unmatched: 10. The CDR3 sequence is 16 residues long. Germline V gene sequence: CDR1 MNHEY, CDR2 SVGAGI. The CDR3 reads CASSYLDREPQDTQYF. The CDR3 DNA sequence: TGTGCCAGCAGTTATCTGGACAGGGAGCCGCAAGATACGCAGTATTTT.

The chain's CDR3 is CAWNKPGTGSYEQYF. In nucleotides, the CDR3 is TGTGCCTGGAATAAACCGGGGACAGGGTCCTACGAGCAGTACTTC. The V call is TRBV30, the J call TRBJ2-7; the match to TRBD1 covers 9 bases. Germline V gene lookup returns CDR1 GTSNPN and CDR2 SVGIG (reference sequence). Germline trimming cut 4 bases from V and 1 base from J; bases unmatched to any gene: 8. The CDR3 contains 15 residues.

The chain employs TRBV19 and TRBJ2-7; perhaps TRBD2 as D (6 bases). Trimming stripped 5 bases from V and 4 bases from J, with 15 bases between. The CDR3 runs to 14 residues. Germline V gene sequence: CDR1 LNHDA, CDR2 SQIVND (reference sequence). This CDR3 is CASSFVGGLYEQYF. CDR3 nucleotide sequence: TGTGCCAGTAGTTTTGTCGGGGGATTATACGAGCAGTACTTC. Drawing the rest from reference TRBV19 and TRBJ2-7, the complete variable domain is DGGITQSPKYLFRKEGQNVTLSCEQNLNHDAMYWYRQDPGQGLRLIYYSQIVNDFQKGDIAEGYSVSREKKESFPLTVTSAQKNPTAFYLCASSFVGGLYEQYFGPGTRLTVT.

The rearrangement uses TRBV6-5 and TRBJ2-1; 7 bases map to TRBD2. After removal of 4 bases from V and 9 bases from J, the junction contained 0 bases not matched to a gene. Per germline, CDR1 MNHEY and CDR2 SVGAGI. CDR3 length equals 11 residues. The CDR3 sequence: CASSSGGEQFF. The DNA for the CDR3 is TGTGCCAGCAGTTCGGGGGGTGAGCAGTTCTTC.